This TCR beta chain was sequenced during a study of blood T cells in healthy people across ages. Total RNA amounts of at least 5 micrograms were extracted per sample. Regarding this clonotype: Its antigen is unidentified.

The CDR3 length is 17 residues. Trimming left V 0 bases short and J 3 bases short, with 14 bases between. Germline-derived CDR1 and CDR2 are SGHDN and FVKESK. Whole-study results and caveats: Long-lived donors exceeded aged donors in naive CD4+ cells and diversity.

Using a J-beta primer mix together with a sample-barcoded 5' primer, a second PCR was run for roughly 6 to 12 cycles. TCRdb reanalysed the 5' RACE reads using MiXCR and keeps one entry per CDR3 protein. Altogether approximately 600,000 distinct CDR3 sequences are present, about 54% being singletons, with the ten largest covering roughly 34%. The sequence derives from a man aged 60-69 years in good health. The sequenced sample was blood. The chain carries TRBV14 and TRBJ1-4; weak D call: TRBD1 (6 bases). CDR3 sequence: CASSQEAPGASNEKLFF. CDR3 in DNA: TGTGCCAGCAGCCAAGAGGCACCGGGGGCCTCTAATGAAAAACTGTTTTTT.